This TCR beta chain appears in the sequencing data of a study of CD8 T cells in Susac syndrome. CDR3 length: 15 residues. V was cut by 2 bases and J by 2 bases, with 13 bases left in between. Germline V gene lookup returns CDR1 SGDLS and CDR2 YYNGEE. Reverse transcription of about 0.45 to 1 ug RNA used random hexamers. TCRdb independently ran MiXCR on the immunoSEQ multiplex PCR reads; one entry per CDR3 protein. The sample has about 83,000 distinct CDR3 sequences; approximately 96% are singletons. V and J are TRBV9 and TRBJ2-5; possibly TRBD1 for D (6 bases). The receptor comes from a human donor with Susac syndrome. The sample consisted of CD8+ T cells from PBMCs. In nucleotides, the CDR3 is TGTGCCAGCAGCGTTCACTCAGGGGTACAAGAGACCCAGTACTTC. It specifies CASSVHSGVQETQYF.